This T cell receptor (beta chain) derives from a study of blood T cell repertoires in COVID-19. Sequencing was performed with immunoSEQ multiplex PCR; in TCRdb, only in-frame clones are kept and a portion is missing. The data hold about 180,000 clones, with 85% to 90% observed a single time. The V gene's germline CDR1 is SGHVS and CDR2 FQNEAQ. CDR3 length equals 15 residues. The trim removed 5 bases at V and 9 bases at J, leaving 11 bases unmatched. The clonotype comes from a woman in her 40s with acute COVID-19. Sample: PBMCs or T cells enriched from blood (not recorded which). The V and J genes are TRBV7-8 and TRBJ2-1; 9 nucleotides agree with TRBD2. CDR3 sequence (DNA): TGTGCCAGCAGCCCAACGGGACTAGCTGTAGGTGAGCAGTTCTTC. Translating gives CASSPTGLAVGEQFF. The entire variable domain, with the rest obtained from reference TRBV7-8 and TRBJ2-1, is as follows: GAGVSQSPRYKVAKRGQDVALRCDPISGHVSLFWYQQALGQGPEFLTYFQNEAQLDKSGLPSDRFFAERPEGSVSTLKIQRTQQEDSAVYLCASSPTGLAVGEQFFGPGTRLTVL.